The 22 T cell receptor beta chains given below trace back to one sample, sequenced in a study. Tregs were sorted as CD4+CD25+CD127-/low cells. Via MiXCR, TCRdb re-called the 5' RACE reads, giving one row per CDR3 protein. The sample has over 45,000 distinct CDR3 sequences, around 24% seen once; the top ten hold approximately 2%. The sequenced sample was tumor-infiltrating Tregs sorted from the breast tumor. The origin of the receptors is a female donor with breast cancer.

With respect to this clonotype: A much larger clone lies a single base off, so this may be a read error. The chain combines TRBV6-1 with TRBJ1-1, with D possibly TRBD1 on 6 matching bases. Germline CDR1 reads MNHNS; CDR2 reads SASEGT. The CDR3 runs to 12 residues. This CDR3 reads CACRKTGDRAFF. CDR3 bases: TGTGCCTGCAGAAAGACAGGAGACCGCGCTTTCTTT.

This clonotype was seen a handful of times. The J gene is TRBJ2-1, the V gene TRBV7-2; 8 bases are shared with TRBD1. The CDR3 covers 15 residues. Looked up from germline, CDR1 is SGHTA and CDR2 is FQGNSA. V was pared by 4 bases and J by 8 bases, with 10 bases of the junction left unmatched. The CDR3: CASSSRPGTGHEQFF. DNA for the CDR3: TGTGCCAGCAGCTCACGTCCCGGGACAGGACATGAGCAGTTCTTC.

This clonotype was seen a handful of times. The V and J genes are TRBV12-3 or TRBV12-4 and TRBJ2-1; 7 positions match TRBD2. The CDR3 contains 16 residues. The J segment lost 2 bases and the V segment lost 3 bases, leaving 7 bases of the junction unmatched. The CDR3 DNA is TGTGCCAGCAGTTTGGGGAAGCGGGACCCCTACAATGAGCAGTTCTTC. The encoded protein is CASSLGKRDPYNEQFF.

This clonotype occurred many times. The chain combines TRBV6-1 with TRBJ2-3; D might be TRBD2 (7 bases). V was pared by 4 bases and J by 9 bases, with 23 bases between. From germline, CDR1 is MNHNS and CDR2 SASEGT. The CDR3 is made up of 16 amino acids. CDR3 bases: TGTGCCAGCAGTGCTTTTAGAGGGGGAGGGCCCCCCACGCAGTATTTT. Translating it yields CASSAFRGGGPPTQYF.

There are many counts of this clonotype. The chain joins TRBV6-2 or TRBV6-3 to TRBJ2-3; TRBD2 matches 14 bases. The CDR3 has 16 amino acids. Germline CDR1 MNHEY, CDR2 SVGEGT. With V trimmed by 5 bases and J by 3 bases, 4 bases remained unmatched. The CDR3, as DNA: TGTGCCAGCAGTGCCGGGACTAGCGGGAGAACAGATACGCAGTATTTT. Its translation is CASSAGTSGRTDTQYF.

The V call is TRBV6-5, the J call TRBJ1-1, with a possible D match to TRBD1 (5 bases). There are 14 residues in the CDR3. Trimming took 4 bases from V and 10 from J, leaving 19 bases between them. Germline V gene lookup returns CDR1 MNHEY and CDR2 SVGAGI. Here the CDR3 DNA reads TGTGCCAGCAGTTCTCCCAGGGATCTGTACGTAGCTTTCTTT. Protein product: CASSSPRDLYVAFF.

V is TRBV7-2 and J is TRBJ2-1; D ambiguous. V was trimmed by 4 bases and J by 0 bases, leaving 10 bases between them. CDR1 SGHTA and CDR2 FQGNSA come from the germline V gene. The CDR3 length is 15 residues. The chain's CDR3 is CASSSRLYSYNEQFF. The CDR3 DNA is TGTGCCAGCAGCTCCCGACTTTACTCCTACAATGAGCAGTTCTTC.

This clonotype has only a few counts. V and J are TRBV7-2 and TRBJ1-1; possible D gene TRBD1, 6 bases. The CDR3 contains 15 residues. The V gene's germline CDR1 is SGHTA and CDR2 FQGNSA. The germline V and J ends were trimmed by 5 bases and 1 base, with 14 bases remaining between them. DNA of the CDR3: TGTGCCAGCAGCGTCCCAGGGGCTCGGAACACTGAAGCTTTCTTT. This gives the protein CASSVPGARNTEAFF.

This clonotype was seen more than once but under ten times. J is TRBJ2-3 and V is TRBV4-3; tentatively, D is TRBD1 or TRBD2 (6 bases each). This CDR3 has 16 residues. Trimming shortened V by 1 base and J by 3 bases, and 14 bases separated the two germline ends. Germline CDR1 reads LGHNA; CDR2 reads YSLEER. The CDR3 sequence: CASSQAPGGRTDTQYF. The CDR3 DNA is TGCGCCAGCAGCCAAGCGCCTGGGGGGCGAACAGATACGCAGTATTTT.

The V gene is TRBV6-2 or TRBV6-3, the J gene TRBJ1-1; no clear D. Trimming removed 2 bases from V and 0 bases from J, with 7 bases in between. The CDR3 is 14 residues long. Germline-derived CDR1 and CDR2 are MNHEY and SVGEGT. The CDR3 DNA reads TGTGCCAGCAGTTACATGGCCATGAACACTGAAGCTTTCTTT. This codes for CASSYMAMNTEAFF.

As to this clonotype: A much bigger clone sits one base away, suggesting this may be a read error. The chain couples TRBV7-9 to TRBJ2-1, with D hard to call. This CDR3 has 12 residues. Germline-derived CDR1 and CDR2 are SEHNR and FQNEAQ (reference sequence). The CDR3 loop is CVSSPWDNEQFF. In DNA form, the CDR3 reads TGTGTCAGCAGCCCGTGGGACAATGAGCAGTTCTTC.

With respect to this clonotype: The CDR3 carries no conserved terminal phenylalanine or tryptophan, so it likely arises from a read error. CDR3 protein: CASSQEGSTTYEQYS. DNA for the CDR3: TGTGCCAGCAGCCAAGAGGGCAGCACCACCTACGAGCAGTACTCC. This chain links TRBV7-9 with TRBJ2-7; maybe TRBD2 (5 bases). The CDR3 loop spans 15 amino acids. V shed 5 bases and J shed 2 bases, with 16 bases lying between them. The germline V gene has CDR1 SEHNR and CDR2 FQNEAQ (reference sequence).

In this sample, this clonotype turned up many times. The rearrangement uses TRBV6-6 and TRBJ2-1, with D maybe TRBD2 (6 bases). V lost 2 bases, J lost 7 bases, and 15 bases lay in between. Germline values: CDR1 MNHNY, CDR2 SVGAGI (reference sequence). CDR3 size: 15 residues. The DNA for the CDR3 is TGTGCCAGCAGTTACGATCCGTTTCGGGGGAATGAGCAGTTCTTC. Protein: CASSYDPFRGNEQFF.

The CDR3 here is CASSRRGTNEKLFF. DNA of the CDR3: TGTGCCAGCAGTCGCAGGGGAACAAATGAAAAACTGTTTTTT. The chain links TRBV6-5 to TRBJ1-4; weak D call: TRBD1 (6 bases). The CDR3 consists of 14 residues. V gave up 5 bases and J gave up 5 bases, with 12 bases separating them. Per germline, CDR1 MNHEY and CDR2 SVGAGI.

The rearrangement joins TRBV6-5 to TRBJ2-1, with a possible D match to TRBD2 (5 bases). Germline CDR1 reads MNHEY; CDR2 reads SVGAGI. The CDR3 extends over 14 amino acids. V lost 6 bases and J lost 0, with 9 bases in between. The CDR3 sequence: CASSERSSYNEQFF. As DNA, the CDR3 is TGTGCCAGCAGCGAGCGGTCCTCCTACAATGAGCAGTTCTTC.

This chain uses TRBV20-1 with TRBJ2-4; D gene ambiguous. This CDR3 contains 13 residues. Germline values: CDR1 DFQATT, CDR2 SNEGSKA (reference sequence). The V end lost 1 base, the J end lost 6 bases, and 10 bases lay between the germline ends. The CDR3 protein is CSARGWQINIQYF. The CDR3 DNA sequence: TGCAGTGCTAGAGGGTGGCAGATAAACATTCAGTACTTC.

Only a few counts were recorded for this clonotype. The chain is built from TRBV12-3 or TRBV12-4 and TRBJ2-1; a weak D match, TRBD1 (6 bases). This CDR3 has 15 amino acids. Trimming cost V 5 bases and J 0 bases, with 11 bases left between them. CDR3 sequence (DNA): TGTGCCAGCAGTCGAAACAGGGTCTCCTACAATGAGCAGTTCTTC. The encoded protein is CASSRNRVSYNEQFF.

This clonotype was found a few times. The gene calls are TRBV5-1 and TRBJ2-2, with D possibly matching TRBD1 (5 bases). This CDR3 has 15 amino acids. Trimming removed 2 bases at V and 7 bases at J, with 15 bases between. CDR1 is SGHRS and CDR2 is YFSETQ in the germline V gene. The CDR3 here is CASSFRGQGDGELFF. For the CDR3, the DNA is TGCGCCAGCAGCTTCCGTGGCCAGGGCGACGGGGAGCTGTTTTTT.

The chain uses TRBV20-1 and TRBJ1-5, with TRBD1 as a possible D gene (5 bases). V lost 5 bases to trimming and J lost 6 bases, with 20 bases between them. The V gene's germline CDR1 is DFQATT and CDR2 SNEGSKA (reference sequence). The CDR3 is 15 amino acids. CDR3 sequence (DNA): TGCAGTGCTTGGACCGGCAGGAGGCAGGGTCAGCCCCAGCATTTT. Amino acids: CSAWTGRRQGQPQHF.

Ten or more counts support this clonotype. The CDR3 nucleotides are TGTGCCAGCAGTGCAGGGTCTGGAAACACCATATATTTT. It translates to CASSAGSGNTIYF. The V call is TRBV6-5, the J call TRBJ1-3, with TRBD1 as a possible D gene (5 bases). The CDR3 loop spans 13 amino acids. With 5 bases removed from V and 1 base from J, the gap between germline ends came to 6 bases. Germline V gene sequence: CDR1 MNHEY, CDR2 SVGAGI.

The chain joins TRBV9 to TRBJ2-7; TRBD2 matches at 12 bases. Trimming cost V 2 bases and J 5 bases; bases outside gene matches: 2. The CDR3 has 14 amino acids. Germline CDR1 is SGDLS and CDR2 is YYNGEE. This CDR3 is CASSVRLAGDEQYF. The CDR3 DNA reads TGTGCCAGCAGCGTCAGACTAGCGGGAGACGAGCAGTACTTC. The variable domain in full, with the rest retrieved from reference TRBV9 and TRBJ2-7, is DSGVTQTPKHLITATGQRVTLRCSPRSGDLSVYWYQQSLDQGLQFLIQYYNGEERAKGNILERFSAQQFPDLHSELNLSSLELGDSALYFCASSVRLAGDEQYFGPGTRLTVT.

The chain links TRBV6-1 to TRBJ1-2, with D perhaps matching TRBD1 (6 bases). Germline values: CDR1 MNHNS, CDR2 SASEGT. The CDR3 spans 14 residues. Trimming removed 6 bases at V and 3 bases at J, with 14 bases between. CDR3 nucleotides: TGTGCCAGCAGGTCGGGGGGGGCGTACTATGGCTACACCTTC. Protein product: CASRSGGAYYGYTF.